These 14 T cell receptor beta chains came from one sample sequenced in a study of PD-1 blockade in mismatch repair-deficient tumors. Repertoires were generated with immunoSEQ multiplex PCR, while TCRdb's copy carries only in-frame clones and drops some. The sample lists some 15,000 clones, about nine tenths occurring once. These TCRs are of unknown antigen specificity. The time point was: identical roughly 11-day culture without peptide (control). The sample was cells cultured in vitro, taken from a patient treated with pembrolizumab. These receptors all come from an adult with mismatch repair-deficient cancer.

The CDR3 is CASSAVTTSSTDTQYF. The CDR3 coding sequence is TGCGCCAGCAGCGCGGTGACTACCTCTAGCACAGATACGCAGTATTTT. The J gene is TRBJ2-3, the V gene TRBV5-1, with a possible D match to TRBD2 (5 bases). V lost 4 bases and J lost 0, with 15 bases in between. Germline V lookup: CDR1 SGHRS, CDR2 YFSETQ. CDR3 length: 16 amino acids.

This clone was detected only a few times. The chain joins TRBV5-1 to TRBJ2-5; TRBD2 agrees at 13 bases. The length of the CDR3 is 17 residues. Germline V gives CDR1 SGHRS, CDR2 YFSETQ. V gave up 2 bases and J gave up 5 bases; unmatched junction bases: 9. Written as DNA, the CDR3 is TGCGCCAGCAGCTTCTTACTAGCGGGAGGGCCGGGGGAGACCCAGTACTTC. This sequence encodes CASSFLLAGGPGETQYF.

The chain carries TRBV7-6 and TRBJ2-3; D is perhaps TRBD1 or TRBD2 (6 bases each). Germline V gene data show CDR1 as SGHVS and CDR2 as FNYEAQ. The CDR3 extends over 16 amino acids. The germline V and J ends were trimmed by 8 bases and 0 bases, with 18 bases remaining between them. This CDR3 is CASPGEGQRSTDTQYF. CDR3 sequence (DNA): TGTGCCAGCCCGGGGGAAGGACAGAGAAGCACAGATACGCAGTATTTT.

The rearrangement joins TRBV28 to TRBJ1-5, with D hard to call. The germline V gene encodes CDR1 MDHEN and CDR2 SYDVKM. The V end was cut by 2 bases, the J end by 1 base, with 12 bases between. This CDR3 region has 16 residues. In DNA form, the CDR3 reads TGTGCCAGCAGTTTAAGGTTCCGAGTCAGCAATCAGCCCCAGCATTTT. Amino acids: CASSLRFRVSNQPQHF.

This clone was detected a few times. V is TRBV14 and J is TRBJ1-4; 9 bases fit TRBD1. Germline V CDR1 and CDR2: SGHDN, FVKESK. V lost 1 base and J lost 9; bases outside the gene matches: 6. The CDR3 extends over 15 amino acids. The CDR3 DNA follows: TGTGCCAGCAGCCAAGTGGGACAGGGAATCAAAAAACTGTTTTTT. It is translated as CASSQVGQGIKKLFF.

The V gene is TRBV30, the J gene TRBJ1-2; D is undetermined. The CDR3 has 13 residues. The germline CDR1 and CDR2 sequences are GTSNPN and SVGIG (reference sequence). Deletions cut 2 bases from V and 0 bases from J, with 7 bases between. The CDR3 reads CAWSYITNYGYTF. CDR3 sequence (DNA): TGTGCCTGGAGTTACATAACTAACTATGGCTACACCTTC.

The chain couples TRBV6-5 to TRBJ1-2, with a possible D match to TRBD1 (5 bases). Germline V gene lookup returns CDR1 MNHEY and CDR2 SVGAGI. V dropped 2 bases and J dropped 3 bases, with 7 bases sitting between them. CDR3 length: 13 amino acids. The CDR3: CASSYGGYYGYTF. In DNA, the CDR3 is TGTGCCAGCAGTTACGGGGGGTACTATGGCTACACCTTC.

This chain links TRBV5-1 with TRBJ1-4, with 9 bases identical to TRBD1. The CDR3 contains 14 residues. V lost 3 bases, J lost 7 bases, and 4 bases stayed unmatched. The V gene's germline CDR1 is SGHRS and CDR2 YFSETQ. CDR3 protein: CASSYRGRGEKLFF. Written as DNA, the CDR3 is TGCGCCAGCAGCTACAGGGGGCGCGGTGAAAAACTGTTTTTT.

This sequence joins TRBV28 and TRBJ1-2, with D unclear. Per the germline V gene, CDR1 is MDHEN and CDR2 is SYDVKM. V was clipped by 8 bases and J by 0 bases, with 10 bases between them. This CDR3 is 13 amino acids long. The CDR3 coding sequence is TGTGCCAGCCGTGAATTAACTAACTATGGCTACACCTTC. Amino acid sequence: CASRELTNYGYTF.

This chain links TRBV7-9 with TRBJ1-5; TRBD1 aligns across 7 bases. Trimming removed 3 bases from V and 2 bases from J; junction bases left unmatched: 1. The CDR3 sequence is 14 residues long. Germline lookup yields CDR1 SEHNR and CDR2 FQNEAQ (reference sequence). CDR3 sequence (DNA): TGTGCCAGCAGCTTTGGACAGGGCAATCAGCCCCAGCATTTT. Translated, it gives CASSFGQGNQPQHF. The full variable domain, completed using reference TRBV7-9 and TRBJ1-5, is DTGVSQNPRHKITKRGQNVTFRCDPISEHNRLYWYRQTLGQGPEFLTYFQNEAQLEKSRLLSDRFSAERPKGSFSTLEIQRTEQGDSAMYLCASSFGQGNQPQHFGDGTRLSIL.

The rearrangement links TRBV18 to TRBJ2-5, with D possibly matching TRBD2 (5 bases). The V and J ends lost 3 bases and 2 bases respectively, with 13 bases between them. The CDR3 consists of 15 residues. Germline V gene data show CDR1 as KGHSH and CDR2 as LQKENI. In DNA form, the CDR3 reads TGTGCCAGCTCACCCCCGCGAGGGCAGCAAGAGACCCAGTACTTC. It specifies CASSPPRGQQETQYF.

The chain combines TRBV7-3 with TRBJ2-1; D remains ambiguous. The V and J ends lost 3 bases and 2 bases respectively, with 8 bases between them. CDR1 and CDR2 (germline): SGHTA, FQGTGA. The CDR3 sequence is 14 residues long. The DNA of the CDR3 is TGTGCCAGCAGCTTCGACGGGCCCTACAATGAGCAGTTCTTC. Residues: CASSFDGPYNEQFF.

The rearrangement links TRBV6-4 to TRBJ2-1; 8 nucleotides align to TRBD1. CDR1 MRHNA and CDR2 SNTAGT come from the germline V gene. The CDR3 is 15 amino acids. Trimming cost V 6 bases and J 0 bases; bases outside gene matches: 4. This CDR3 is CASREQGASYNEQFF. The CDR3 nucleotides are TGTGCCAGCAGAGAGCAGGGGGCCTCCTACAATGAGCAGTTCTTC.

J is TRBJ2-3 and V is TRBV28; D may be TRBD1 (5 bases). The CDR3 spans 14 residues. Germline V gene data show CDR1 as MDHEN and CDR2 as SYDVKM. Between the trimmed V and J ends, which lost 1 base and 5 bases, there was a span of 10 bases. The CDR3 protein is CASSLSPGIDTQYF. The CDR3 DNA reads TGTGCCAGCAGTTTATCCCCAGGGATAGATACGCAGTATTTT.